Sequencing of this T cell receptor (beta chain) was carried out in a study of beta chain features in type 1 diabetes. Study-wide results and caveats: In type 1 diabetes patients, VDJ junctions had fewer insertions; deletions at these junctions were more frequent.

Expressed TCRB transcripts were sequenced after all isolated RNA was converted to cDNA. This table comes from immunoSEQ multiplex PCR, and its TCRdb copy is limited to in-frame clones, with some not included. The sample yields 450,000 to 550,000 clones, about 30% seen once. About this clone itself: The target antigen is unknown.

A CD45RO/CCR7/CD25/CD127/CD95/CD27 panel sorted naive, central memory, regulatory and stem cell-like memory CD4+ cells. The sequencing input was naive CD4+ T cells from blood. The sequence was obtained from a man between 18 and 29 years old in good health.

The CDR3 loop is CASSQWSGRGTYEQYF. CDR3 nucleotide sequence: TGCGCCAGCAGTCAATGGAGCGGGAGGGGGACCTACGAGCAGTACTTC. The chain is built from TRBV23-1 and TRBJ2-7; 10 bases are shared with TRBD2. TRBV23-1 falls under the ORF class, with uncertain function. The CDR3 runs 16 residues. V shed 1 base, J shed 2 bases, and the junction held 5 bases outside the gene matches.